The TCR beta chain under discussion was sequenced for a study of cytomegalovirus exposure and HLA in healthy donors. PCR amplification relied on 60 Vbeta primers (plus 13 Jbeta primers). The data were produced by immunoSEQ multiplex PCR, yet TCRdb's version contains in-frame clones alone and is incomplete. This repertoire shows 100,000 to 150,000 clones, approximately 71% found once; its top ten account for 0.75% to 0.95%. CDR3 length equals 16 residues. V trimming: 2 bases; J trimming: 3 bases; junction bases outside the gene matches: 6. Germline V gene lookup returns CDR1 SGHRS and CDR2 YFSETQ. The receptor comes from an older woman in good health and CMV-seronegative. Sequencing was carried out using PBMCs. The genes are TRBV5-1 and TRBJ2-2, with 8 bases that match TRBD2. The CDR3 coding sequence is TGCGCCAGCAGCTTCCGCCCGGGGGGGGACACCGGGGAGCTGTTTTTT. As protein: CASSFRPGGDTGELFF.